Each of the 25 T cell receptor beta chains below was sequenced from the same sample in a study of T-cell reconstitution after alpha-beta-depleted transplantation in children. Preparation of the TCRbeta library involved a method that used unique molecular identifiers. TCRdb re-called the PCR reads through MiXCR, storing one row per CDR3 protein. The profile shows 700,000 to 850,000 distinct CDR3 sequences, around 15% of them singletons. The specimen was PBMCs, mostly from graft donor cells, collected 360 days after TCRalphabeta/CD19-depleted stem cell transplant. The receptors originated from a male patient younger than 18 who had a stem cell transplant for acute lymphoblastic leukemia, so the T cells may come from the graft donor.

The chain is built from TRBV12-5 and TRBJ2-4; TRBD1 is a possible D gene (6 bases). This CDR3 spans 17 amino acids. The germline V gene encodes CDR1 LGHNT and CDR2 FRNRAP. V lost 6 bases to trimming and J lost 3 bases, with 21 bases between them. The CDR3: CASGPSEGHGLKNIQYF. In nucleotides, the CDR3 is TGTGCTAGTGGACCCTCCGAGGGACACGGCCTCAAAAACATTCAGTACTTC.

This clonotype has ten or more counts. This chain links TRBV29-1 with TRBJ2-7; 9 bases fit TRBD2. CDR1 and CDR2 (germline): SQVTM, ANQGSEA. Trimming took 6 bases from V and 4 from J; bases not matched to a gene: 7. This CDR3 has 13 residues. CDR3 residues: CSVRSGRIYEQYF. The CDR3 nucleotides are TGCAGCGTCCGGAGCGGGAGGATATACGAGCAGTACTTC.

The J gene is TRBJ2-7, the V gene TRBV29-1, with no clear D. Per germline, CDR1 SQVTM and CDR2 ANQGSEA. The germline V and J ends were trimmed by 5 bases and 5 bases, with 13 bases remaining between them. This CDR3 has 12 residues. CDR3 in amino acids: CSVPAPVNEQYF. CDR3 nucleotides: TGCAGCGTTCCCGCCCCAGTCAACGAGCAGTACTTC.

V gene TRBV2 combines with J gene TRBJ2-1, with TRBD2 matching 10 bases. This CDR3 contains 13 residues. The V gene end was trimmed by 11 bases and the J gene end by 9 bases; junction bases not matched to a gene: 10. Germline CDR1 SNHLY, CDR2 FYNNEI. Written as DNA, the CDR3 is TGTGCCGGCAAGGGGCAGCGGGGGGGTGAGCAGTTCTTC. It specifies CAGKGQRGGEQFF.

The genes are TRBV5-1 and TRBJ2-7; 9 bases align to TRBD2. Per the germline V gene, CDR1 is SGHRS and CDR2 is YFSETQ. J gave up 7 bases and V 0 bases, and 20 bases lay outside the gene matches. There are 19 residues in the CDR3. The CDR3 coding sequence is TGCGCCAGCAGCTTGGGTAATAGCGGGAGCTTATTTCTTTGTTTGGAGCAGTACTTC. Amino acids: CASSLGNSGSLFLCLEQYF.

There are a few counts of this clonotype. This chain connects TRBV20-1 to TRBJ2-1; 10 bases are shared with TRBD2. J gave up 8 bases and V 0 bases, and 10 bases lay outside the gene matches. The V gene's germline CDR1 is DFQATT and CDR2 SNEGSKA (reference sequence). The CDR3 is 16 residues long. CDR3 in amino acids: CSARDWWSGRADEQFF. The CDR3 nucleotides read TGCAGTGCTAGAGATTGGTGGAGCGGGAGGGCCGATGAGCAGTTCTTC.

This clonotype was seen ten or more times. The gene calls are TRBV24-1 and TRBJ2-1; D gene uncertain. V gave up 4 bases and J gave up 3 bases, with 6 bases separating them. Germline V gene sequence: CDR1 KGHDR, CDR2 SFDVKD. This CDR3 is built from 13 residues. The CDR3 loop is CATSDLNYNEQFF. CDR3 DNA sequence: TGTGCCACCAGTGACCTTAACTACAATGAGCAGTTCTTC.

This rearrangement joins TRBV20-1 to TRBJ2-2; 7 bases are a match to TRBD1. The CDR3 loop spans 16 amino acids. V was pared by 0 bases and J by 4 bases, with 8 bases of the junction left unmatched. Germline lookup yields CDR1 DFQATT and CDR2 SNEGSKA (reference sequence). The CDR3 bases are TGCAGTGCTAGAGACCAGACAGGGCGGGTCACCGGGGAGCTGTTTTTT. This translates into CSARDQTGRVTGELFF.

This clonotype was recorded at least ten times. The CDR3 region has the DNA TGTGCCAGCAGCGGACAGGGCTTCGACGAGCAGTACTTC. Amino acids: CASSGQGFDEQYF. V and J are TRBV12-3 or TRBV12-4 and TRBJ2-7, with 8 bases that match TRBD1. CDR3 size: 13 residues. V lost 6 bases to trimming and J lost 5 bases; unmatched junction nucleotides: 6.

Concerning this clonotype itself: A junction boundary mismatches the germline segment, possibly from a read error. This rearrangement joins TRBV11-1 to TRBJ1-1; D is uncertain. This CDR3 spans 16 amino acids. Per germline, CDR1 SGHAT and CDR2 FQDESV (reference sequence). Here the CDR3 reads CSSRLPHGVGNTEAFF. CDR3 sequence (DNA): TGTTCCAGCAGACTCCCCCATGGCGTGGGGAACACTGAAGCTTTCTTT.

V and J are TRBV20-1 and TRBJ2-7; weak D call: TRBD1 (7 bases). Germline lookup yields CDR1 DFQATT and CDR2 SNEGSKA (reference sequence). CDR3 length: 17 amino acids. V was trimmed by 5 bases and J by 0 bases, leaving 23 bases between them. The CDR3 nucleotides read TGCAGTGCTGGGGGGACAGCCGGCTATCAATCCTCCTACGAGCAGTACTTC. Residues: CSAGGTAGYQSSYEQYF.

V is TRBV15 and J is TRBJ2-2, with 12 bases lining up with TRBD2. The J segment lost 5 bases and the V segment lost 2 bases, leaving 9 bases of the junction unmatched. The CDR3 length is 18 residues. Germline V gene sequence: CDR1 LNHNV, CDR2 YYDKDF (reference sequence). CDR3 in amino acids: CATSRPKELAGGTGELFF. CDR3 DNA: TGTGCCACCAGCAGACCTAAGGAACTAGCGGGAGGTACCGGGGAGCTGTTTTTT. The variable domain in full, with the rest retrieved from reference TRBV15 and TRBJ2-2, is DAMVIQNPRYQVTQFGKPVTLSCSQTLNHNVMYWYQQKSSQAPKLLFHYYDKDFNNEADTPDNFQSRRPNTSFCFLDIRSPGLGDTAMYLCATSRPKELAGGTGELFFGEGSRLTVL.

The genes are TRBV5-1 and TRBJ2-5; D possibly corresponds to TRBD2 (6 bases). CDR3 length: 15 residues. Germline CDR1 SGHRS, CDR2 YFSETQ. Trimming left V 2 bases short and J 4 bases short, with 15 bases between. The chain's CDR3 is CASSFPGTAGETQYF. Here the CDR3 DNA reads TGCGCCAGCAGCTTCCCCGGGACTGCCGGAGAGACCCAGTACTTC.

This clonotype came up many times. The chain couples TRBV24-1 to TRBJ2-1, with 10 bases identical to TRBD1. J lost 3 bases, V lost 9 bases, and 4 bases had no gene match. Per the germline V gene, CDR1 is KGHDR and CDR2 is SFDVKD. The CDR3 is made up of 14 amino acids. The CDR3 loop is CATSWTGGYNEQFF. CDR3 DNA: TGTGCCACCTCCTGGACAGGGGGCTACAATGAGCAGTTCTTC.

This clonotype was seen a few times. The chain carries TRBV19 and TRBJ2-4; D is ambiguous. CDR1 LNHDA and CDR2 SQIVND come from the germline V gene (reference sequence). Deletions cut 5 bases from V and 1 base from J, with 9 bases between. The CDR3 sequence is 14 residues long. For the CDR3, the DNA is TGTGCCAGTAGTCCCATAGGGGCCAAAAACATTCAGTACTTC. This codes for CASSPIGAKNIQYF.

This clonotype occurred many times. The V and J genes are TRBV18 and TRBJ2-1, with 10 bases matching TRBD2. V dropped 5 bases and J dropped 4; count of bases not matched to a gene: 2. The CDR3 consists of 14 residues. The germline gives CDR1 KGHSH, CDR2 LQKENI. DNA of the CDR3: TGTGCCAGCTCAAAACTAGCGGGGTACAATGAGCAGTTCTTC. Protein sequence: CASSKLAGYNEQFF.

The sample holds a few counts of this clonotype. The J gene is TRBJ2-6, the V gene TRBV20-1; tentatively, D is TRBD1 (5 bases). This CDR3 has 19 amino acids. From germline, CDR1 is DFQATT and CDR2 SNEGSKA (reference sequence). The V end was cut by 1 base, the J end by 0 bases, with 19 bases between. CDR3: CSARGQGRSASSGANVLTF. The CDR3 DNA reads TGCAGTGCTAGAGGGCAGGGCCGTTCGGCCAGCTCTGGGGCCAACGTCCTGACTTTC.

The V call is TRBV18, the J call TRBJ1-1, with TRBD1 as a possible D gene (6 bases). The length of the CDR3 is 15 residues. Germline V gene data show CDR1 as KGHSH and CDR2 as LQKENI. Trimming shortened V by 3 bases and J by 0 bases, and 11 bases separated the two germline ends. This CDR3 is CASSPSTGMNTEAFF. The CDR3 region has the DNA TGTGCCAGCTCACCCTCTACAGGGATGAACACTGAAGCTTTCTTT.

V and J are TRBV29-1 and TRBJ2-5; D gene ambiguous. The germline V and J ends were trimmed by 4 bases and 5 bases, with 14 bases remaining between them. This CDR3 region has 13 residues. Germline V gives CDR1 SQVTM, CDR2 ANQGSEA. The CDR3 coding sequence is TGCAGCGTTGCTAAAACTGTGGTGGAGACCCAGTACTTC. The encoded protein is CSVAKTVVETQYF.

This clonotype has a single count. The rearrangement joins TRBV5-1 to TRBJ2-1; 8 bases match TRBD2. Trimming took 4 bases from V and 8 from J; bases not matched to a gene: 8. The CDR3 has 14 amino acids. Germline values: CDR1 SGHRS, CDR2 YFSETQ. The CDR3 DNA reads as TGCGCCAGCAGCATCGGGACTAGATCCTATGAGCAGTTCTTC. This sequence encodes CASSIGTRSYEQFF.

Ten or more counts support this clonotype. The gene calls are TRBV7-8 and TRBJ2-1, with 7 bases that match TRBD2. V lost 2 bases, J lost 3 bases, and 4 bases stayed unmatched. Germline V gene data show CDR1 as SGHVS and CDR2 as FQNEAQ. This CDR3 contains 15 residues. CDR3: CASSLLQRDYNEQFF. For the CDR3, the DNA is TGTGCCAGCAGCTTATTACAGCGGGACTACAATGAGCAGTTCTTC.

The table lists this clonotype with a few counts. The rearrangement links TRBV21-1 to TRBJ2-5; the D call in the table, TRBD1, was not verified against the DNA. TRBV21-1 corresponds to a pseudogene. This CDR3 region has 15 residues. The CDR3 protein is CASSKALRQGGTQYF. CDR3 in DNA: TGTGCCAGCAGCAAAGCCCTAAGGCAGGGTGGGACCCAGTACTTC.

The CDR3 loop is CSVLGSTDTQYF. The CDR3 nucleotides are TGCAGCGTTCTAGGTAGCACAGATACGCAGTATTTT. The rearrangement joins TRBV29-1 to TRBJ2-3, with unresolved D. The CDR3 length is 12 residues. The V gene's germline CDR1 is SQVTM and CDR2 ANQGSEA. The V gene lost 5 bases and the J gene lost 0 bases, with 6 bases spanning the gap.

The chain's CDR3 is CSAAGQGREQYF. The CDR3 DNA reads as TGCAGCGCGGCGGGACAGGGCCGCGAGCAGTACTTC. J is TRBJ2-7 and V is TRBV29-1, with 9 bases identical to TRBD1. CDR1 is SQVTM and CDR2 is ANQGSEA in the germline V gene. There are 12 residues in the CDR3. V trimming: 7 bases; J trimming: 6 bases; junction bases outside the gene matches: 7.

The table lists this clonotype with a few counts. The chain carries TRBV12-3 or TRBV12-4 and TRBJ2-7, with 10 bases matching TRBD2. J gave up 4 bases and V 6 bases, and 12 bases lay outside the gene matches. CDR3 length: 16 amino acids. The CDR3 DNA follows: TGTGCCAGCAGAGATCCCCGAGCGGGAGGGAGTTACGAGCAGTACTTC. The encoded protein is CASRDPRAGGSYEQYF.